This T cell receptor (beta chain) was identified during a study of blood T cells in healthy people across ages. Study outcomes and limitations: CMV status of donors was not determined, possibly confounding expanded clonotype changes.

Primers used in a second PCR of roughly 6 to 11 cycles were a sample-barcoded 5' primer and a J-beta primer mix. All samples yielded 3 million or more CDR3-containing paired-end reads. TCRdb independently ran MiXCR on the 5' RACE reads; one entry per CDR3 protein. The sample lists around 800,000 distinct CDR3 sequences, approximately 24% seen once, with around 3% in the top ten. This clonotype was counted only a few times. The antigen is not known. An end of the junction does not agree with germline; a read error may underlie this. The CDR3 loop spans 16 amino acids. The V gene's germline CDR1 is SGHAT and CDR2 FQNNGV. These data were also filed under a second study, of T cells of mothers and their children.

The origin of this receptor is a boy aged 5 to 17 in good health. The V and J genes are TRBV11-2 and TRBJ1-4; TRBD1 matches at 9 bases. Sequenced input: blood. CDR3 loop: CASNLGPGTGNEKLFF. The CDR3 region has the DNA TGTGCCAGCAACTTAGGGCCCGGGACAGGGAATGAAAAACTGTTTTTT.